The rows below give T cell receptor beta chains drawn from one sample of a study of CD8 T cells in ankylosing spondylitis. A single record per CDR3 protein comes from TCRdb applying MiXCR to the 5' RACE reads. The sample lists 100,000 or so distinct CDR3 sequences; roughly 9% were seen once. Sequencing used blood, either unsorted or a sorted T cell fraction (not recorded which). The receptors originated from a male donor with ankylosing spondylitis. Each CDR3 is given with its conserved first and last residue. A D gene is named only where the DNA matches it firmly. A row's size may be missing; if present it is once, few, many or a size class.

clone size,V gene,D gene,J gene,CDR3 protein,CDR3 DNA
few,TRBV9,-,TRBJ2-7,CASSVGGPDYEQYF,TGTGCCAGCAGCGTAGGCGGGCCCGACTACGAGCAGTACTTC
-,TRBV7-9,TRBD1,TRBJ2-2,CASSTGTGVTGELFF,TGTGCCAGCAGCACGGGGACAGGGGTCACCGGGGAGCTGTTTTTT
few,TRBV30,TRBD2,TRBJ2-3,CAWSGTSADTQYF,TGTGCCTGGAGTGGGACTAGCGCAGATACGCAGTATTTT
-,TRBV10-2,-,TRBJ1-1,CASSDGYAEAFF,TGCGCCAGCAGTGACGGGTATGCGGAAGCTTTCTTT
few,TRBV12-3/TRBV12-4,-,TRBJ1-2,CASSNSGLYGYTF,TGTGCCAGCAGCAATTCAGGGTTGTACGGCTACACCTTC
many,TRBV19,TRBD2,TRBJ2-1,CASSIDSGRSYNEQFF,TGTGCCAGTAGTATAGATTCCGGGAGGTCCTACAATGAGCAGTTCTTC
-,TRBV19,-,TRBJ1-1,CASTLSGNMNTEAFF,TGTGCCAGTACCCTCTCGGGAAACATGAACACTGAAGCTTTCTTT
few,TRBV12-3/TRBV12-4,-,TRBJ2-1,CASSLFGGIFGNEQFF,TGTGCCAGCAGTTTATTTGGCGGTATATTTGGTAATGAGCAGTTCTTC
-,TRBV9,TRBD2,TRBJ2-1,CASSPWLAGGNEQFF,TGTGCCAGCAGCCCATGGCTAGCGGGAGGGAATGAGCAGTTCTTC
-,TRBV7-9,-,TRBJ2-1,CASSLDSRYPEPFF,TGTGCCAGCAGCTTAGATAGCCGCTACCCCGAGCCGTTCTTC
many,TRBV2,TRBD1,TRBJ1-5,CASSHQDRYNQPQHF,TGTGCCAGCAGTCACCAGGACAGGTACAATCAGCCCCAGCATTTT
many,TRBV12-3/TRBV12-4,-,TRBJ1-5,CASHRDSNQPQHF,TGTGCCAGTCACAGAGATAGCAATCAGCCCCAGCATTTT
many,TRBV19,TRBD2,TRBJ2-5,CASRGTSGVQETQYF,TGTGCCAGTAGAGGGACTAGCGGGGTTCAAGAGACCCAGTACTTC
few,TRBV6-1,TRBD2,TRBJ2-1,CASSEAFAGLPNEQFF,TGTGCCAGCAGTGAAGCGTTCGCGGGACTACCCAATGAGCAGTTCTTC
few,TRBV29-1,TRBD2,TRBJ2-3,CSVEGLEVGLAGVDTDTQYF,TGCAGCGTTGAAGGGTTAGAAGTGGGACTAGCGGGAGTAGACACAGATACGCAGTATTTT
-,TRBV7-9,-,TRBJ2-7,CASGWGASYEQYF,TGTGCCAGCGGATGGGGGGCCTCCTACGAGCAGTACTTC
-,TRBV3-1,-,TRBJ2-1,CASSQDFNEQFF,TGTGCCAGCAGCCAAGATTTTAATGAGCAGTTCTTC
-,TRBV12-3/TRBV12-4,-,TRBJ1-2,CASSFNTNYGYTF,TGTGCCAGCAGTTTTAACACTAACTATGGCTACACCTTC
many,TRBV14,-,TRBJ2-1,CASSLGREQFF,TGTGCCAGCAGCCTTGGCAGGGAGCAGTTCTTC
-,TRBV5-1,-,TRBJ1-1,CASSPSHYGNTEAFF,TGCGCCAGCAGCCCCTCGCACTACGGGAACACTGAAGCTTTCTTT
-,TRBV29-1,-,TRBJ2-2,CAYREGTGEMFF,TGCGCGTACAGGGAGGGCACCGGGGAGATGTTTTTT
many,TRBV12-3/TRBV12-4,TRBD1,TRBJ1-2,CASSSGGQGVYGYTF,TGTGCCAGCAGTTCCGGGGGACAGGGCGTATATGGCTACACCTTC
many,TRBV7-9,-,TRBJ2-3,CASSFGTSTDTQYF,TGTGCCAGCAGCTTCGGGACTTCCACAGATACGCAGTATTTT
few,TRBV6-2/TRBV6-3,TRBD1,TRBJ1-1,CASRNPGQGAWNTEAFF,TGTGCCAGCAGAAACCCGGGACAGGGGGCGTGGAACACTGAAGCTTTCTTT
-,TRBV2,-,TRBJ2-6,CASSDPVQGISGANVLTF,TGTGCCAGCAGTGACCCCGTACAGGGAATATCTGGGGCCAACGTCCTGACTTTC
many,TRBV15,-,TRBJ1-5,CATSRDRPFNQPQHF,TGTGCCACCAGCAGAGATCGGCCTTTTAATCAGCCCCAGCATTTT